The subject of this entry is one T cell receptor beta chain. Its specificity is not known. Each CDR3 protein is one row after TCRdb ran MiXCR on the 5' RACE reads. The data show 300,000 or so distinct CDR3 sequences, around 15% seen once. This sample was taken from a study of T-cell memory formation after mild COVID-19. Study as a whole: TCR clusters mostly belonged to single donors.

Study outcomes and limitations: Pre-infection memory carried some responding clones, suggesting that cross-reactive memory joined. Of the contracting clones, CD4+ ones lay mainly in CM and EM, and CD8+ ones in EMRA.

The ends were cut back, 5 bases at V and 5 bases at J, with 12 bases in the middle. Germline V lookup: CDR1 SGHTA, CDR2 FQGTGA. CDR3 length: 13 amino acids. The receptor comes from a man aged 18-30 years who had mild COVID-19 (a few samples of this study predate the infection). Cell type and time point are not known. The genes are TRBV7-3 and TRBJ2-5; D may be TRBD1 (6 bases). Sequencing was carried out using PBMCs or a T cell subset sorted from them (not recorded which). As DNA, the CDR3 is TGTGCCAGCAGCGCCAGGGGCTTGGAGACCCAGTACTTC. Protein product: CASSARGLETQYF.